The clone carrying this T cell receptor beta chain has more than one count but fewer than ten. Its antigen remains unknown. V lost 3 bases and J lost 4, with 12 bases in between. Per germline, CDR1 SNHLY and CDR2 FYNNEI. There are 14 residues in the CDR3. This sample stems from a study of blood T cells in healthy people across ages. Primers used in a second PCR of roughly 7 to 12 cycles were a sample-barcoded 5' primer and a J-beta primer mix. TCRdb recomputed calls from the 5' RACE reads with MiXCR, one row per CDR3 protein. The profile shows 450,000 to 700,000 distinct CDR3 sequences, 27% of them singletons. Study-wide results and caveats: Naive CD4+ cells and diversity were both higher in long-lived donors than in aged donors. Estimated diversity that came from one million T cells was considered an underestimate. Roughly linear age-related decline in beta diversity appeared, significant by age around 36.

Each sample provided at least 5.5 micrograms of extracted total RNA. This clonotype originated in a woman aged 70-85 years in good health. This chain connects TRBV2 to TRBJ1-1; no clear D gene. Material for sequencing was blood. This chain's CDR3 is CASSDGTEFTEAFF. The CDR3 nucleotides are TGTGCCAGCAGTGACGGTACAGAATTCACTGAAGCTTTCTTT.